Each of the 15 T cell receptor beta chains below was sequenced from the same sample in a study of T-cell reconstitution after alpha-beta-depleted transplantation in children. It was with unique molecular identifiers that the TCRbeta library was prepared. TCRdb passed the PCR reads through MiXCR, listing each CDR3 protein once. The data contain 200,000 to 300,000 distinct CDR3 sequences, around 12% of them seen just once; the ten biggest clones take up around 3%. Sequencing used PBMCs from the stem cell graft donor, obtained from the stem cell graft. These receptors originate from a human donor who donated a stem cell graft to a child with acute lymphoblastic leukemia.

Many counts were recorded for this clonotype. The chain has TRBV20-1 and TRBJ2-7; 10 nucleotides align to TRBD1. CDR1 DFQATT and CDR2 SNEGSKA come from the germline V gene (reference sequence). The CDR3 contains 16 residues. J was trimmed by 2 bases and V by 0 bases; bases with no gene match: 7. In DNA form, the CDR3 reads TGCAGTGCTAGAGAGACCCCCGGGACAGGGGCCTACGAGCAGTACTTC. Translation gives CSARETPGTGAYEQYF.

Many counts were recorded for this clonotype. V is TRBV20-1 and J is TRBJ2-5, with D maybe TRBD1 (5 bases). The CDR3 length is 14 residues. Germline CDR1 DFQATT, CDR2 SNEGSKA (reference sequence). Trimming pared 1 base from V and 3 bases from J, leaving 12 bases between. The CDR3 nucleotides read TGCAGTGCTAGAGTTCAGGGTGGCGAAGAGACCCAGTACTTC. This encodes CSARVQGGEETQYF.

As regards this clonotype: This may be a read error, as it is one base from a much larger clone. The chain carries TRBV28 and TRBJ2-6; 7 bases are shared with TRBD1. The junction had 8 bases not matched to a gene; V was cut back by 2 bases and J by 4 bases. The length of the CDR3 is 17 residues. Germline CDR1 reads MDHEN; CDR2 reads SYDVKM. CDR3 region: CASSLAQGTLGANVLTF. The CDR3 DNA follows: TGTGCCAGCAGTTTAGCACAGGGGACCTTAGGGGCCAACGTCCTGACTTTC.

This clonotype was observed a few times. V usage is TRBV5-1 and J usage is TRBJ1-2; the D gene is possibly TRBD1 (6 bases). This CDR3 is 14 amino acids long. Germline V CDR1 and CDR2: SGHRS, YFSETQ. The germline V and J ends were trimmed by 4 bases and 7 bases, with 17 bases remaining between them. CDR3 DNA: TGCGCCAGCAGCCCAGACCAGGGGCAGAGTGGCTACACCTTC. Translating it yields CASSPDQGQSGYTF.

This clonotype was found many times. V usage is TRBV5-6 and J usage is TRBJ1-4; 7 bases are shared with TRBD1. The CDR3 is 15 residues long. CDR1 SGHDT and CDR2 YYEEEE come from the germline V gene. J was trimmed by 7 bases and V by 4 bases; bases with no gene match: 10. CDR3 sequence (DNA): TGTGCCAGCAGCGGGTGGAGGGGGCGAGTTGAAAAACTGTTTTTT. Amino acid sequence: CASSGWRGRVEKLFF.

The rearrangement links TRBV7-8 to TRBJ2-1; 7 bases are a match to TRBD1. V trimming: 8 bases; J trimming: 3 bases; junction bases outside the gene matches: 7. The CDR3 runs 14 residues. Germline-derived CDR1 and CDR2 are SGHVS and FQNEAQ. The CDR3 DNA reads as TGTGCCAGCGGCGGAAGGGACAGCTACAATGAGCAGTTCTTC. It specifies CASGGRDSYNEQFF.

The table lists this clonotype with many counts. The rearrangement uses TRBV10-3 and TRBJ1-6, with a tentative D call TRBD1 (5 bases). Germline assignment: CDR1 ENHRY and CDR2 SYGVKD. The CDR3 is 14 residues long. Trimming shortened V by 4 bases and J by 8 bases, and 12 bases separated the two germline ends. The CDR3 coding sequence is TGTGCCATCAGTGTTGTCAGGGTTGATTCACCCCTCCACTTT. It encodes CAISVVRVDSPLHF.

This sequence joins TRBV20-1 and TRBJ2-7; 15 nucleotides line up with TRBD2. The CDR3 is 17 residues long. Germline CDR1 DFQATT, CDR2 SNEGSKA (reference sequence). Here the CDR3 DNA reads TGCTGCGCTAGATCACCGGGACTAGCGGGAGGTACCTACGAGCAGTACTTC. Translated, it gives CCARSPGLAGGTYEQYF.

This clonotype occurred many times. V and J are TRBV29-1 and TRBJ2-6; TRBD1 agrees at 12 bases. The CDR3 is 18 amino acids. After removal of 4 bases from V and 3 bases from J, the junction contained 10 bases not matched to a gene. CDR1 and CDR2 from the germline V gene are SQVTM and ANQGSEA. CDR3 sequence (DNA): TGCAGCGTTGGGGGTATCGGGACAGGGGGCCGTGGGGCCAACGTCCTGACTTTC. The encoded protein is CSVGGIGTGGRGANVLTF.

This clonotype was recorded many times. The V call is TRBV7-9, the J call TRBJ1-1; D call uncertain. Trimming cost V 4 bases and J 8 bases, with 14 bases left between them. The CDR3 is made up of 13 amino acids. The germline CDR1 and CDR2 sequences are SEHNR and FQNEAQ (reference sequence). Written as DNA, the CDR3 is TGTGCCAGCAGCTCAAAACCCACAAGGGAAGCTTTCTTT. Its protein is CASSSKPTREAFF.

This CDR3 is CASRYGTGSADGYTF. In nucleotides, the CDR3 is TGCGCCAGCAGATACGGGACAGGGAGTGCGGATGGCTACACCTTC. V and J are TRBV4-3 and TRBJ1-2, with TRBD1 matching over 9 bases. Per the germline V gene, CDR1 is LGHNA and CDR2 is YSLEER. The V and J ends lost 6 bases and 6 bases, in that order; junction bases with no gene match: 11. The CDR3 is made up of 15 amino acids.

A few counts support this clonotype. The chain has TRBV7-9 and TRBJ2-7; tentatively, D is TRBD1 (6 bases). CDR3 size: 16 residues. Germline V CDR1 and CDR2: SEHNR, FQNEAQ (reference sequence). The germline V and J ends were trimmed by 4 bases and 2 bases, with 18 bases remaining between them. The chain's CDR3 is CASSSRKGEHPYEQYF. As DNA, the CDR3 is TGTGCCAGCAGCTCTAGAAAGGGGGAACATCCCTACGAGCAGTACTTC.

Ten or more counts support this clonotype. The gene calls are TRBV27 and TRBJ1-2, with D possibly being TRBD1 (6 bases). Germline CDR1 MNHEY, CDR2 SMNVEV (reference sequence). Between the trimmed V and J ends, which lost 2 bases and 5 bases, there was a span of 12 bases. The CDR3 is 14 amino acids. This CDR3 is CASSLKGGWYGYTF. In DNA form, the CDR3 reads TGTGCCAGCAGTTTAAAAGGGGGGTGGTATGGCTACACCTTC.

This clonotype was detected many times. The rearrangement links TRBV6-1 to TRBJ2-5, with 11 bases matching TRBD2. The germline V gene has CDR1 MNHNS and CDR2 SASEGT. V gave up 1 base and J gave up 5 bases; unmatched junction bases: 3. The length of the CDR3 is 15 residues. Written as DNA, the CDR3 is TGTGCCAGCAGTGAAGTCGGGACTAGCGGCGAGACCCAGTACTTC. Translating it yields CASSEVGTSGETQYF.

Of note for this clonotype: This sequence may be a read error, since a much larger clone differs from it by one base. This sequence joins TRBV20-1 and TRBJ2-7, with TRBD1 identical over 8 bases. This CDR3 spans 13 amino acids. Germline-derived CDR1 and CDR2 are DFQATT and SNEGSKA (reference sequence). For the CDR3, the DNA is TGCAGCGCTCGGCAGGGGGCCTTCCGCGAGCAGTACTTC. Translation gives CSARQGAFREQYF.